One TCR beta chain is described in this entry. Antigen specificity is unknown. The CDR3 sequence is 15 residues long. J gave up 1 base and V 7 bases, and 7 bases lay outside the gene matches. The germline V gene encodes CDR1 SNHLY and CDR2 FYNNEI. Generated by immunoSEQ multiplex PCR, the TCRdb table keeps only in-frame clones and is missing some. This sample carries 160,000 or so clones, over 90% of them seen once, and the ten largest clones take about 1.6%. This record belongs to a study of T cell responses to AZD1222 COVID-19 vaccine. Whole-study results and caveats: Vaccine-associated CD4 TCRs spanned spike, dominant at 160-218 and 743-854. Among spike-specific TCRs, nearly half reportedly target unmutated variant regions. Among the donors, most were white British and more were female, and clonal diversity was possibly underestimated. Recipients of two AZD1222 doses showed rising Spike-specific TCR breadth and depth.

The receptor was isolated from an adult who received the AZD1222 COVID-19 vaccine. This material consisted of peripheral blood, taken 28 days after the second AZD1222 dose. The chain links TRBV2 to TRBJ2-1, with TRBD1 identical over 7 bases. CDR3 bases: TGTGCCAGCACCACGGACAGGTTTTCCTACAATGAGCAGTTCTTC. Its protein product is CASTTDRFSYNEQFF.